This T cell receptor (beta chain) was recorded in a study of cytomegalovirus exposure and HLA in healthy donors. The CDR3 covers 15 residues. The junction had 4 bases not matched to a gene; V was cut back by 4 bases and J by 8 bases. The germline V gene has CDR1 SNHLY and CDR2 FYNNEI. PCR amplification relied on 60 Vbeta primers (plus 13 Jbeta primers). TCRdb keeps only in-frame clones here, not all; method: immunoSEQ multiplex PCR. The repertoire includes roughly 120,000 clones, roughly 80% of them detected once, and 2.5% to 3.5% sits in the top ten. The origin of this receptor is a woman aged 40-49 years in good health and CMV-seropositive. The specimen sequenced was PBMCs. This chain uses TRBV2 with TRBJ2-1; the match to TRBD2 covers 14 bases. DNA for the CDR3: TGTGCCAGCAGTGCCGGACTAGCGGGAGGTCATGAGCAGTTCTTC. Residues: CASSAGLAGGHEQFF.